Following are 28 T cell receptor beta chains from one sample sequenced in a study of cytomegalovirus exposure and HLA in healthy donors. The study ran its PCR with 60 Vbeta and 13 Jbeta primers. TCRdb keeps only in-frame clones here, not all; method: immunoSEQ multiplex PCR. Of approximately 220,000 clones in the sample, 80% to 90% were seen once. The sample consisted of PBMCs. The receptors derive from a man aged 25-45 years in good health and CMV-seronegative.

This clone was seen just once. The CDR3 spells CASSGRGQYQETQYF. DNA for the CDR3: TGTGCCAGCAGTGGGCGGGGACAGTACCAAGAGACCCAGTACTTC. The chain links TRBV5-4 to TRBJ2-5, with a weak D call TRBD1 (7 bases). The V gene's germline CDR1 is SGHNT and CDR2 YYREEE (reference sequence). This CDR3 comprises 15 residues. Between the trimmed V and J ends, which lost 5 bases and 0 bases, there was a span of 14 bases.

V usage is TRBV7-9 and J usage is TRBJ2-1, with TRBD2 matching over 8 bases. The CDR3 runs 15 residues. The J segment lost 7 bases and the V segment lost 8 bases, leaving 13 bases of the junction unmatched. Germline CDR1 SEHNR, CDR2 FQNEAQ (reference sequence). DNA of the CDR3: TGTGCCAGCGCCGTTATGACGGGGGGGCGGAATGAGCAGTTCTTC. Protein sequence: CASAVMTGGRNEQFF.

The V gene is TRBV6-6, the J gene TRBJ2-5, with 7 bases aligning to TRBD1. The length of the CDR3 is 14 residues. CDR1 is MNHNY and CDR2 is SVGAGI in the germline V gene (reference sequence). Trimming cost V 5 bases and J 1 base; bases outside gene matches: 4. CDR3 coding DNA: TGTGCCAGCAGTCAAGGGGGCAGCCAAGAGACCCAGTACTTC. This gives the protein CASSQGGSQETQYF.

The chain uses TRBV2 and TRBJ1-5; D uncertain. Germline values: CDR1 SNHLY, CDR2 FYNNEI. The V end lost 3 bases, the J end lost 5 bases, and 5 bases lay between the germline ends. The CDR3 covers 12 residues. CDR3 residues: CASSDRDQPQHF. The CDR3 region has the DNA TGTGCCAGCAGTGACCGGGATCAGCCCCAGCATTTT. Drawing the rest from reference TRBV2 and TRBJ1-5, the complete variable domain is EPEVTQTPSHQVTQMGQEVILRCVPISNHLYFYWYRQILGQKVEFLVSFYNNEISEKSEIFDDQFSVERPDGSNFTLKIRSTKLEDSAMYFCASSDRDQPQHFGDGTRLSIL.

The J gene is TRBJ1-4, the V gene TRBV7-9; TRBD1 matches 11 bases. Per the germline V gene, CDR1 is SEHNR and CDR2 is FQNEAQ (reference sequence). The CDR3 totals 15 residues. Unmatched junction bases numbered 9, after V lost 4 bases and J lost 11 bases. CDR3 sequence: CASSSQNRDRGKLFF. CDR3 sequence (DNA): TGTGCCAGCAGCTCACAGAACCGGGACAGGGGGAAACTGTTTTTT.

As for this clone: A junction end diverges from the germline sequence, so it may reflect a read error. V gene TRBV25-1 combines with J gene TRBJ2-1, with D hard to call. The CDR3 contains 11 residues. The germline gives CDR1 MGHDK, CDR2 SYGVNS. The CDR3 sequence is CASSGYSEQFF. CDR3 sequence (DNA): TGTGCCAGCAGTGGGTACAGTGAGCAGTTCTTC.

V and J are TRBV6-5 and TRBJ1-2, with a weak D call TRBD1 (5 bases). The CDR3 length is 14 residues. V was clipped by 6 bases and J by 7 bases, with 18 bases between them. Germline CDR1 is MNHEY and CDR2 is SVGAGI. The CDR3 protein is CASSPTEAVFGYTF. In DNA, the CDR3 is TGTGCCAGCAGCCCGACAGAGGCGGTGTTTGGCTACACCTTC.

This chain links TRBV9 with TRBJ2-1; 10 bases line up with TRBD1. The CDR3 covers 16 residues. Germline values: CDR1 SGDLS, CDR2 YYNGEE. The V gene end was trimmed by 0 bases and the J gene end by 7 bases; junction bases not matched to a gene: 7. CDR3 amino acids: CASSVGTGTGENEQFF. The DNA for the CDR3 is TGTGCCAGCAGCGTAGGTACCGGGACAGGGGAGAATGAGCAGTTCTTC.

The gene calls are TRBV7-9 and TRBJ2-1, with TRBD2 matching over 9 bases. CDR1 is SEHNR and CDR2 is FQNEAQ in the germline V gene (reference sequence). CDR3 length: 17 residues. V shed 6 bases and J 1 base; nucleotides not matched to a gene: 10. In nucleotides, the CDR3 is TGTGCCAGCAGTCGATTCAGCGGGGGGCCTTCCTACAATGAGCAGTTCTTC. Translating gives CASSRFSGGPSYNEQFF.

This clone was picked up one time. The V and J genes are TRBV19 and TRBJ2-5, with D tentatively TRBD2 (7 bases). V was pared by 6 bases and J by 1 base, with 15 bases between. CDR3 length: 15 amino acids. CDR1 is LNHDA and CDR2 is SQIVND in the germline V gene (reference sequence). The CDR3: CASRRGGGGQETQYF. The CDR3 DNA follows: TGTGCCAGTAGAAGAGGGGGGGGCGGCCAAGAGACCCAGTACTTC.

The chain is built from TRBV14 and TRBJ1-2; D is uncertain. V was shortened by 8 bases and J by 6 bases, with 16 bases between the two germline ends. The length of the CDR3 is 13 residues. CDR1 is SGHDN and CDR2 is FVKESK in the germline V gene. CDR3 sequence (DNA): TGTGCCAGCCACCGGCCCATCGAGGATGGCTACACCTTC. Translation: CASHRPIEDGYTF.

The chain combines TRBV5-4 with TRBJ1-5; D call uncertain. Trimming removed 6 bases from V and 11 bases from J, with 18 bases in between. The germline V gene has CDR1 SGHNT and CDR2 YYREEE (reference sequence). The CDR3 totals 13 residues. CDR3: CASTVPGLGSQHF. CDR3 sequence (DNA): TGTGCCAGCACCGTGCCTGGCCTAGGATCCCAGCATTTT.

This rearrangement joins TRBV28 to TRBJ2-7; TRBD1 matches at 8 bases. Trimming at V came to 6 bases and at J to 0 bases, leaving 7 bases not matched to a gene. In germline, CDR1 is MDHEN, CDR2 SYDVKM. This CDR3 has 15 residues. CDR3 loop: CASRGGRGPSYEQYF. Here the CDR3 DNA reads TGTGCCAGCAGGGGGGGCAGGGGGCCCTCCTACGAGCAGTACTTC.

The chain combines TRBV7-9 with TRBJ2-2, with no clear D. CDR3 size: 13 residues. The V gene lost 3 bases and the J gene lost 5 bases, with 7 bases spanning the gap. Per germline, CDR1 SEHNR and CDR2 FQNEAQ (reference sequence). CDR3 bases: TGTGCCAGCAGCTTGGTGCAGACCGGGGAGCTGTTTTTT. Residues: CASSLVQTGELFF.

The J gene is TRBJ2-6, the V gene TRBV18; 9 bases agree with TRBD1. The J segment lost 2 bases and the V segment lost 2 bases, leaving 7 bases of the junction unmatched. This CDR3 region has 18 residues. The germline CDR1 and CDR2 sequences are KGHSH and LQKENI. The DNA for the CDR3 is TGTGCCAGCTCACCATACCCCGGGACAGGGACTGGGGCCAACGTCCTGACTTTC. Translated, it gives CASSPYPGTGTGANVLTF.

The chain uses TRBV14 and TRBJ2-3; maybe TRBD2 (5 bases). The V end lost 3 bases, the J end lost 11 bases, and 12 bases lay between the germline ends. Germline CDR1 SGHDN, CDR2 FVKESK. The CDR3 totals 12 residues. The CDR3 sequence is CASSQSGRRQYF. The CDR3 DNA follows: TGTGCCAGCAGCCAGAGCGGTCGCAGGCAGTATTTT.

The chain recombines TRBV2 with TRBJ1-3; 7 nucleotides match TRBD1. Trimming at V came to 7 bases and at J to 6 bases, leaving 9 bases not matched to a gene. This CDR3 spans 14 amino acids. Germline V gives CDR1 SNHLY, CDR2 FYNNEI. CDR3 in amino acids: CASKSQTGVNTIYF. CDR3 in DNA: TGTGCCAGCAAGTCCCAAACAGGGGTAAACACCATATATTTT. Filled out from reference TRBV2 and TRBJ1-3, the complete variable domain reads EPEVTQTPSHQVTQMGQEVILRCVPISNHLYFYWYRQILGQKVEFLVSFYNNEISEKSEIFDDQFSVERPDGSNFTLKIRSTKLEDSAMYFCASKSQTGVNTIYFGEGSWLTVV.

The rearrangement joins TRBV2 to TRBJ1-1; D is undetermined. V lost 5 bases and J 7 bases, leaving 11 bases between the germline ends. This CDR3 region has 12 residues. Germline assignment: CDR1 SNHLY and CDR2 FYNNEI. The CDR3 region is CASSPLVDEAFF. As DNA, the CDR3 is TGTGCCAGCAGTCCACTCGTCGATGAAGCTTTCTTT.

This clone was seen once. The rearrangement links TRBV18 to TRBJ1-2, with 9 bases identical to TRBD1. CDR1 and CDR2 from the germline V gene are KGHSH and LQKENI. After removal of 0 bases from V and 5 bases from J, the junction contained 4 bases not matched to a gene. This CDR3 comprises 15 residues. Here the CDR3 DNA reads TGTGCCAGCTCACCACCAGGGACAGGGTTATATGGCTACACCTTC. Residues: CASSPPGTGLYGYTF.

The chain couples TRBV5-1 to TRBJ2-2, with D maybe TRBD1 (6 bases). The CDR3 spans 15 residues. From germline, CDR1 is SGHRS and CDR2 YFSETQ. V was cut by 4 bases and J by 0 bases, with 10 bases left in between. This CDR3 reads CASSRGTPNTGELFF. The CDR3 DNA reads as TGCGCCAGCAGCAGAGGGACACCGAACACCGGGGAGCTGTTTTTT.

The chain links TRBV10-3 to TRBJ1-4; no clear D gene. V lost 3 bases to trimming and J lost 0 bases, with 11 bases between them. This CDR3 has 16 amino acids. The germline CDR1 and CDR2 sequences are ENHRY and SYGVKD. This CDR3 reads CAISDDSGATNEKLFF. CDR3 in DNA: TGTGCCATCAGTGACGATTCCGGGGCAACTAATGAAAAACTGTTTTTT.

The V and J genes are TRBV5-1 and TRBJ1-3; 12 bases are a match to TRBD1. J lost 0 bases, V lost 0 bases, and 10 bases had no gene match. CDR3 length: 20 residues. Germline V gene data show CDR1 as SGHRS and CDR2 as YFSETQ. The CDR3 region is CASSLGIRGQGALSGNTIYF. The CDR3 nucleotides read TGCGCCAGCAGCTTGGGGATCCGGGGACAGGGGGCCCTCTCTGGAAACACCATATATTTT. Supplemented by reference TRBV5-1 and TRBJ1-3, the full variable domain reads KAGVTQTPRYLIKTRGQQVTLSCSPISGHRSVSWYQQTPGQGLQFLFEYFSETQRNKGNFPGRFSGRQFSNSRSEMNVSTLELGDSALYLCASSLGIRGQGALSGNTIYFGEGSWLTVV.

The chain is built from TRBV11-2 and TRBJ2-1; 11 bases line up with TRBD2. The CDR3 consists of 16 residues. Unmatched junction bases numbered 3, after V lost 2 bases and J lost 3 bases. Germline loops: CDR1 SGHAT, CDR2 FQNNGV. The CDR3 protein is CASSLHSGGDYNEQFF. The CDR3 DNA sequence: TGTGCCAGCAGCTTACATAGCGGGGGGGACTACAATGAGCAGTTCTTC.

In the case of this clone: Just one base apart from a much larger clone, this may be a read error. CDR3 protein: CASSSTGGNQPQHF. The CDR3 nucleotides read TGCGCCAGCAGCTCGACAGGGGGCAATCAGCCCCAGCATTTT. The V gene is TRBV5-1, the J gene TRBJ1-5; 8 nucleotides match TRBD1. The CDR3 has 14 amino acids. Germline V gene lookup returns CDR1 SGHRS and CDR2 YFSETQ. Germline trimming cut 3 bases from V and 2 bases from J; bases unmatched to any gene: 1.

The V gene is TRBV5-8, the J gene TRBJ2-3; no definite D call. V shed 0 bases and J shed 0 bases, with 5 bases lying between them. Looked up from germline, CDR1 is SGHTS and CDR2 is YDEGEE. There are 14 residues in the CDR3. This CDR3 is CASSLDGSTDTQYF. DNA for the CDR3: TGTGCCAGCAGCTTGGACGGGAGCACAGATACGCAGTATTTT. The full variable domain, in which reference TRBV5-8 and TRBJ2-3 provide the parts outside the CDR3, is EAGVTQSPTHLIKTRGQQATLRCSPISGHTSVYWYQQALGLGLQFLLWYDEGEERNRGNFPPRFSGRQFPNYSSELNVNALELEDSALYLCASSLDGSTDTQYFGPGTRLTVL.

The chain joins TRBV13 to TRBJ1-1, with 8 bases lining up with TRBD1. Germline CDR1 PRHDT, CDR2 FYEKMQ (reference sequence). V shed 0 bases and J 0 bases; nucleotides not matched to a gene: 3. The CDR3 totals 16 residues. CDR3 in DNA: TGTGCCAGCAGCTTAGGCCCGGACAGGGTGAACACTGAAGCTTTCTTT. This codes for CASSLGPDRVNTEAFF.

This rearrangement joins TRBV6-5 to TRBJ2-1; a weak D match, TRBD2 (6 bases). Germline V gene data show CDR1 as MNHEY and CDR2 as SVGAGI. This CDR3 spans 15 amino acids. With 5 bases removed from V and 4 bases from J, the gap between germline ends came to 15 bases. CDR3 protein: CASSPPGDSYNEQFF. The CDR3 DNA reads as TGTGCCAGCAGTCCCCCCGGGGACTCGTACAATGAGCAGTTCTTC.

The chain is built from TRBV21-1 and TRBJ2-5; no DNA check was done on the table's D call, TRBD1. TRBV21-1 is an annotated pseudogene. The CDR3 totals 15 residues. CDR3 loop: CASSGRDRGQETQYF. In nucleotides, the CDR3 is TGTGCCAGCAGCGGCCGGGACAGGGGTCAAGAGACCCAGTACTTC.